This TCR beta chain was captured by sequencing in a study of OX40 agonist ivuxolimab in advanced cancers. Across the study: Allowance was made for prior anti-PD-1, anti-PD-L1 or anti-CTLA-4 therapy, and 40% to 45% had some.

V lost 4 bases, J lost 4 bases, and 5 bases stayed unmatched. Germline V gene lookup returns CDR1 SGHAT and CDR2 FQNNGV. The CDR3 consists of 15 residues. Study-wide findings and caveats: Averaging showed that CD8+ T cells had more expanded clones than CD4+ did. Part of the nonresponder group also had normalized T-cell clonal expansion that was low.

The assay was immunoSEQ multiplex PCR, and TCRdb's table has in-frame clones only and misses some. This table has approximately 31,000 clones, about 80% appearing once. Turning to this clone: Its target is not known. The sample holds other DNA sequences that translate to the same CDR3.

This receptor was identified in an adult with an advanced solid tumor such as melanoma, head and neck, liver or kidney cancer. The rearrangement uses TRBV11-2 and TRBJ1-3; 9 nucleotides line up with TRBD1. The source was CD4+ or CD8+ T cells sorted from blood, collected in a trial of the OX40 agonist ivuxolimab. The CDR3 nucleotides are TGTGCCAGCAGCTCCGGACAGGGGCGAGGAAACACCATATATTTT. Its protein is CASSSGQGRGNTIYF.